Listed here are 31 T cell receptor beta chains from one sample, sequenced in a study of response to subunit inactivated influenza vaccine. MiXCR was run by TCRdb on the RT-PCR reads, yielding one entry per CDR3 protein. The table lists 400,000 to 650,000 distinct CDR3 sequences, approximately 6.9% of them singletons. The source was PBMCs from blood, collected 23 months after vaccination. The receptor set was obtained from a man between 50 and 75 years old who received an inactivated influenza vaccine.

This clonotype occurred a few times. This chain connects TRBV12-3 or TRBV12-4 to TRBJ2-3, with D possibly being TRBD1 (5 bases). This CDR3 contains 14 residues. V was trimmed by 4 bases and J by 1 base, leaving 9 bases between them. As DNA, the CDR3 is TGTGCCAGCAGTTCCGTAGGGGGCACAGATACGCAGTATTTT. It is translated as CASSSVGGTDTQYF.

This chain links TRBV4-3 with TRBJ1-2; 8 bases are a match to TRBD1. The CDR3 contains 14 residues. Trimming at V came to 3 bases and at J to 6 bases, leaving 6 bases not matched to a gene. The germline V gene has CDR1 LGHNA and CDR2 YSLEER. CDR3 sequence (DNA): TGCGCCAGCAGCCATTTACAGGGGGAGGATGGCTACACCTTC. It codes for CASSHLQGEDGYTF.

This clonotype was seen a handful of times. V gene TRBV7-2 combines with J gene TRBJ2-3, with 7 bases matching TRBD1. Unmatched junction bases numbered 7, after V lost 2 bases and J lost 2 bases. Germline V gives CDR1 SGHTA, CDR2 FQGNSA. The length of the CDR3 is 16 residues. The CDR3 DNA is TGTGCCAGCAGCTTATCCGGGACAGACTTCACAGATACGCAGTATTTT. Residues: CASSLSGTDFTDTQYF.

A few counts support this clonotype. The gene calls are TRBV28 and TRBJ1-3; D uncertain. The V and J ends lost 1 base and 0 bases respectively, with 7 bases between them. Germline V gene lookup returns CDR1 MDHEN and CDR2 SYDVKM. The CDR3 totals 15 residues. The CDR3 nucleotides are TGTGCCAGCAGTTTATTGGCAGCCTCTGGAAACACCATATATTTT. Translated, it gives CASSLLAASGNTIYF. Using reference TRBV28 and TRBJ1-3 for the parts outside the CDR3, the full variable domain is DVKVTQSSRYLVKRTGEKVFLECVQDMDHENMFWYRQDPGLGLRLIYFSYDVKMKEKGDIPEGYSVSREKKERFSLILESASTNQTSMYLCASSLLAASGNTIYFGEGSWLTVV.

This sequence joins TRBV6-2 or TRBV6-3 and TRBJ1-1; D gene unclear. The V end was cut by 2 bases, the J end by 6 bases, with 10 bases between. Germline lookup yields CDR1 MNHEY and CDR2 SVGEGT. The CDR3 contains 13 residues. The CDR3 protein is CASSYPTGAEAFF. The CDR3 nucleotides are TGTGCCAGCAGTTACCCGACCGGCGCTGAAGCTTTCTTT.

This clonotype was observed at least ten times. This chain uses TRBV15 with TRBJ2-1; a weak D match, TRBD1 (5 bases). The CDR3 runs to 13 residues. V lost 3 bases and J 7 bases, leaving 10 bases between the germline ends. Germline V gene data show CDR1 as LNHNV and CDR2 as YYDKDF (reference sequence). CDR3 bases: TGTGCCACCAGCAGCTCTGGGGCTAATGAGCAGTTCTTC. Amino acid sequence: CATSSSGANEQFF.

The rearrangement links TRBV5-1 to TRBJ2-7, with TRBD1 matching over 11 bases. From germline, CDR1 is SGHRS and CDR2 YFSETQ. The CDR3 consists of 13 residues. V lost 4 bases to trimming and J lost 6 bases; unmatched junction nucleotides: 3. The CDR3 spells CASSQDRGLEQYF. The CDR3 nucleotides are TGCGCCAGCAGCCAGGACAGGGGGCTCGAGCAGTACTTC.

This clonotype was seen ten or more times. V is TRBV4-3 and J is TRBJ2-1; the D is unclear. The CDR3 has 15 residues. Trimming pared 1 base from V and 0 bases from J, leaving 7 bases between. CDR1 and CDR2 from the germline V gene are LGHNA and YSLEER. CDR3 protein: CASSQGASSYNEQFF. In nucleotides, the CDR3 is TGCGCCAGCAGCCAAGGAGCCAGCTCCTACAATGAGCAGTTCTTC.

This clonotype was observed a few times. The chain has TRBV24-1 and TRBJ2-1, with 8 bases fitting TRBD2. Per germline, CDR1 KGHDR and CDR2 SFDVKD. J lost 1 base, V lost 5 bases, and 6 bases had no gene match. There are 16 residues in the CDR3. CDR3 in amino acids: CATSGDSGVSYNEQFF. CDR3 nucleotides: TGTGCCACCAGTGGGGATAGCGGGGTGTCCTACAATGAGCAGTTCTTC.

This clonotype was observed a few times. The V gene is TRBV6-5, the J gene TRBJ2-5, with D tentatively TRBD1 (6 bases). Trimming took 8 bases from V and 2 from J, leaving 9 bases between them. This CDR3 is built from 12 residues. Per germline, CDR1 MNHEY and CDR2 SVGAGI. For the CDR3, the DNA is TGTGCCAGCGGGGGCCCTCAAGAGACCCAGTACTTC. Translated: CASGGPQETQYF.

This clonotype was seen many times. One end of the junction is discordant with germline, which a read error may explain. The V call is TRBV5-1, the J call TRBJ2-1; 7 bases agree with TRBD2. There are 13 residues in the CDR3. Germline V gene sequence: CDR1 SGHRS, CDR2 YFSETQ. CDR3 sequence (DNA): TGTGCCAGCAGTTCGCGGGGGTACAATGAGCAGTTCTTC. Its protein is CASSSRGYNEQFF.

This clonotype was counted only a few times. This sequence joins TRBV7-2 and TRBJ2-7, with 9 bases lining up with TRBD1. The trim removed 4 bases at V and 5 bases at J, leaving 3 bases unmatched. Germline values: CDR1 SGHTA, CDR2 FQGNSA. The CDR3 sequence is 13 residues long. The CDR3 nucleotides are TGTGCCAGCAGCTGGACAGGGGCAGACGAGCAGTACTTC. It translates to CASSWTGADEQYF.

The V gene is TRBV7-9, the J gene TRBJ2-5; a weak D match, TRBD2 (6 bases). CDR3 length: 14 amino acids. The V and J ends lost 4 bases and 5 bases respectively, with 14 bases between them. The V gene's germline CDR1 is SEHNR and CDR2 FQNEAQ (reference sequence). Here the CDR3 DNA reads TGTGCCAGCAGCTCATTCGGGGGTGGGGAGACCCAGTACTTC. Translation: CASSSFGGGETQYF.

The V gene is TRBV18, the J gene TRBJ2-3; D is unresolved. The CDR3 covers 13 residues. CDR1 and CDR2 (germline): KGHSH, LQKENI. With 6 bases removed from V and 5 bases from J, the gap between germline ends came to 12 bases. Here the CDR3 reads CASSPKFGDTQYF. The CDR3 bases are TGTGCCAGCTCGCCTAAATTTGGAGATACGCAGTATTTT.

This clonotype showed up just a few times. The V and J genes are TRBV4-3 and TRBJ2-2, with TRBD1 as a possible D gene (6 bases). Germline CDR1 reads LGHNA; CDR2 reads YSLEER. CDR3 size: 16 residues. V lost 3 bases and J lost 1, with 12 bases in between. The CDR3 protein is CASSHGPGQNTGELFF. The CDR3 coding sequence is TGCGCCAGCAGCCATGGACCGGGACAGAACACCGGGGAGCTGTTTTTT.

The J gene is TRBJ2-1, the V gene TRBV20-1; possible D gene TRBD2, 5 bases. Between the trimmed V and J ends, which lost 3 bases and 9 bases, there was a span of 21 bases. Germline loops: CDR1 DFQATT, CDR2 SNEGSKA (reference sequence). This CDR3 contains 15 residues. The CDR3 sequence: CSARTTELSGVEQFF. CDR3 sequence (DNA): TGCAGTGCTAGGACAACAGAATTGAGCGGCGTTGAGCAGTTCTTC.

The J gene is TRBJ2-5, the V gene TRBV11-2, with 14 bases that match TRBD2. The germline gives CDR1 SGHAT, CDR2 FQNNGV. The CDR3 is made up of 14 amino acids. With 8 bases clipped from V and 7 bases from J, the junction kept 6 bases outside the gene matches. CDR3 residues: CASGTSGSTWTQYF. The CDR3 coding sequence is TGTGCCAGCGGGACTAGCGGGAGTACGTGGACCCAGTACTTC.

V and J are TRBV7-2 and TRBJ2-3; D is unresolved. CDR1 and CDR2 from the germline V gene are SGHTA and FQGNSA. Trimming pared 2 bases from V and 1 base from J, leaving 13 bases between. The length of the CDR3 is 16 residues. CDR3 DNA: TGTGCCAGCAGCTTAAGTTTCGTCTCAGGCACAGATACGCAGTATTTT. Translation: CASSLSFVSGTDTQYF. Full variable domain (rest looked up from reference TRBV7-2 and TRBJ2-3): GAGVSQSPSNKVTEKGKDVELRCDPISGHTALYWYRQSLGQGLEFLIYFQGNSAPDKSGLPSDRFSAERTGGSVSTLTIQRTQQEDSAVYLCASSLSFVSGTDTQYFGPGTRLTVL.

The genes are TRBV13 and TRBJ1-1; D call uncertain. This CDR3 is built from 15 residues. V was cut by 0 bases and J by 1 base, with 9 bases left in between. Germline V gives CDR1 PRHDT, CDR2 FYEKMQ (reference sequence). The CDR3 sequence: CASSLGGEGNTEAFF. In nucleotides, the CDR3 is TGTGCCAGCAGCTTAGGTGGGGAGGGGAACACTGAAGCTTTCTTT.

This clonotype came up a few times. V gene TRBV12-3 or TRBV12-4 combines with J gene TRBJ1-4, with a weak D call TRBD1 (6 bases). The germline V and J ends were trimmed by 4 bases and 0 bases, with 12 bases remaining between them. The CDR3 contains 16 residues. CDR3 sequence: CASSYRVSATNEKLFF. The DNA of the CDR3 is TGTGCCAGCAGTTACAGGGTTTCGGCAACTAATGAAAAACTGTTTTTT.

V is TRBV5-5 and J is TRBJ1-4; D is ambiguous. The CDR3 runs 13 residues. CDR1 is SGHKS and CDR2 is YYEKEE in the germline V gene (reference sequence). V lost 5 bases to trimming and J lost 8 bases, with 13 bases between them. The CDR3: CASSRIGVEKLFF. The DNA for the CDR3 is TGTGCCAGCAGTCGCATTGGGGTAGAAAAACTGTTTTTT.

This clonotype came up a few times. The chain uses TRBV19 and TRBJ2-3, with 10 positions matching TRBD2. Trimming took 8 bases from V and 5 from J; bases not matched to a gene: 10. The germline gives CDR1 LNHDA, CDR2 SQIVND (reference sequence). The CDR3 contains 15 residues. The CDR3 DNA reads TGTGCCAGTGGGGGGCTAGCGGGAGTTCAAGATACGCAGTATTTT. This encodes CASGGLAGVQDTQYF.

On this clonotype itself: A read error may explain this, as a much larger clone is one base away. The rearrangement joins TRBV20-1 to TRBJ1-5, with TRBD1 matching 7 bases. This CDR3 has 17 amino acids. Germline assignment: CDR1 DFQATT and CDR2 SNEGSKA (reference sequence). The V segment lost 1 base and the J segment 6 bases; nucleotides outside the gene matches: 15. Here the CDR3 DNA reads TGCAGTGCTAGAGGACCCCAAGACAGGGTATTTAGTCAGCCCCAGCATTTT. Translation: CSARGPQDRVFSQPQHF.

This clonotype was detected only a few times. The rearrangement uses TRBV7-6 and TRBJ1-1; 7 nucleotides match TRBD1. V trimming: 1 base; J trimming: 4 bases; junction bases outside the gene matches: 3. This CDR3 is 14 amino acids long. Germline CDR1 and CDR2: SGHVS and FNYEAQ. The CDR3 nucleotides read TGTGCCAGCAGCTTAGGAGACAGGGCCACTGAAGCTTTCTTT. Its protein product is CASSLGDRATEAFF.

This clonotype occurred many times. This sequence joins TRBV19 and TRBJ2-2; tentatively, D is TRBD1 (5 bases). Germline V gene data show CDR1 as LNHDA and CDR2 as SQIVND (reference sequence). The CDR3 contains 14 residues. The V end lost 3 bases, the J end lost 3 bases, and 8 bases lay between the germline ends. The CDR3 bases are TGTGCCAGTAGTATGATCAGGGACACCGGGGAGCTGTTTTTT. Its protein is CASSMIRDTGELFF. Complete variable domain (other parts from reference TRBV19 and TRBJ2-2): DGGITQSPKYLFRKEGQNVTLSCEQNLNHDAMYWYRQDPGQGLRLIYYSQIVNDFQKGDIAEGYSVSREKKESFPLTVTSAQKNPTAFYLCASSMIRDTGELFFGEGSRLTVL.

This clonotype was seen many times. This chain links TRBV30 with TRBJ2-7; 16 bases map to TRBD2. Losses at the gene ends were 4 bases for V and 5 bases for J; bases not matched to a gene: 5. The CDR3 is 15 residues long. Germline CDR1 and CDR2: GTSNPN and SVGIG (reference sequence). In DNA form, the CDR3 reads TGTGCCTGGACAACGGGACTAGCGGGAGGGAACGAGCAGTACTTC. Its protein product is CAWTTGLAGGNEQYF.

The gene calls are TRBV28 and TRBJ2-7; D gene ambiguous. The CDR3 extends over 17 amino acids. Germline CDR1 MDHEN, CDR2 SYDVKM. V gave up 1 base and J gave up 2 bases, with 18 bases separating them. Written as DNA, the CDR3 is TGTGCCAGCAGTTTATTCTCTGGGCGAAAACTAACCTACGAGCAGTACTTC. The encoded protein is CASSLFSGRKLTYEQYF.

Ten or more counts support this clonotype. The chain is built from TRBV7-2 and TRBJ2-3; D remains ambiguous. This CDR3 spans 16 amino acids. Germline CDR1 and CDR2: SGHTA and FQGNSA. Trimming took off 1 base at V and 0 bases at J, with 11 bases between the two ends. CDR3 sequence (DNA): TGTGCCAGCAGCTTAGTGGCGGTGACTAGCACAGATACGCAGTATTTT. It specifies CASSLVAVTSTDTQYF.

This clonotype was seen repeatedly, ten times or more. J is TRBJ2-7 and V is TRBV5-1; 8 nucleotides match TRBD1. The CDR3 runs 15 residues. The J segment lost 5 bases and the V segment lost 4 bases, leaving 11 bases of the junction unmatched. The V gene's germline CDR1 is SGHRS and CDR2 YFSETQ. CDR3 amino acids: CASSAGPGQVNEQYF. CDR3 sequence (DNA): TGCGCCAGCAGCGCTGGACCGGGACAGGTTAACGAGCAGTACTTC.

The J gene is TRBJ2-1, the V gene TRBV9; 8 nucleotides match TRBD2. The germline gives CDR1 SGDLS, CDR2 YYNGEE. This CDR3 comprises 15 residues. After removal of 0 bases from V and 6 bases from J, the junction contained 5 bases not matched to a gene. The CDR3 sequence is CASSVGSGASNEQFF. CDR3 nucleotides: TGTGCCAGCAGCGTAGGTAGCGGGGCGTCCAATGAGCAGTTCTTC. Looking up the rest from reference TRBV9 and TRBJ2-1 gives the full variable domain: DSGVTQTPKHLITATGQRVTLRCSPRSGDLSVYWYQQSLDQGLQFLIQYYNGEERAKGNILERFSAQQFPDLHSELNLSSLELGDSALYFCASSVGSGASNEQFFGPGTRLTVL.

J is TRBJ2-7 and V is TRBV7-8; D is undetermined. Between the trimmed V and J ends, which lost 5 bases and 5 bases, there was a span of 10 bases. Germline assignment: CDR1 SGHVS and CDR2 FQNEAQ. The CDR3 length is 12 residues. CDR3 sequence: CASSPRPDEQYF. As DNA, the CDR3 is TGTGCCAGCAGCCCCAGACCAGACGAGCAGTACTTC.